This note documents a single T cell receptor (beta chain) sequence. No antigen is known for it. Its ends do not fully match the called genes, so a read error is possible. 13 Jbeta primers and 60 Vbeta primers were used for the PCR. Clones were sequenced by immunoSEQ multiplex PCR, and TCRdb holds only the in-frame ones, with some missing. This table holds approximately 120,000 clones. This entry comes from a study of cytomegalovirus exposure and HLA in healthy donors. Study observations and caveats: TCR beta chains associated with HLA were, in a later analysis, more clonally expanded than equally common others. CMV antigen specificity was confirmed in vitro for a few CMV-associated chains. Among TCR beta chains, those listed as cytomegalovirus-associated numbered over 150. Productive status was seen about 87% or about 30% of the time for most TCR beta V segments in an earlier analysis.

This CDR3 has 14 amino acids. Germline V lookup: CDR1 SEHNR, CDR2 FQNEAQ (reference sequence). Sequenced: PBMCs. The gene calls are TRBV7-9 and TRBJ2-7, with D perhaps matching TRBD1 (6 bases). The sequence was collected from a man aged 25 to 40 in good health and CMV-seronegative. The CDR3: CASSPLVRGYEQHF. The CDR3 DNA reads TGTGCCAGCAGCCCCCTGGTCAGGGGCTACGAGCAGCACTTC.